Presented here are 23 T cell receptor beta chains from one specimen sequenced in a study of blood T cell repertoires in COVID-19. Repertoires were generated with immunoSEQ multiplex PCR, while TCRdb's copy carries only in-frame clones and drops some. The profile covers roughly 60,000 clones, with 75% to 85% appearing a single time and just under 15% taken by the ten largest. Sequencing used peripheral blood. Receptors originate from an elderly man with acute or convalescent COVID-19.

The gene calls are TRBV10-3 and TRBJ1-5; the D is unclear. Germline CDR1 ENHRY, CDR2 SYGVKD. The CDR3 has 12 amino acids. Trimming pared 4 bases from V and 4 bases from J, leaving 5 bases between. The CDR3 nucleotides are TGTGCCATCAGTGTCGGGAATCAGCCCCAGCATTTT. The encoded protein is CAISVGNQPQHF.

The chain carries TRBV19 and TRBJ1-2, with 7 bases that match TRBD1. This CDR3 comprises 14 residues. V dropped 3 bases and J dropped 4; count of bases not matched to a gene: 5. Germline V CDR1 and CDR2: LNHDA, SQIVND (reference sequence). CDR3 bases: TGTGCCAGTAGTATCCGGGACAGCCGCTATGGCTACACCTTC. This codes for CASSIRDSRYGYTF.

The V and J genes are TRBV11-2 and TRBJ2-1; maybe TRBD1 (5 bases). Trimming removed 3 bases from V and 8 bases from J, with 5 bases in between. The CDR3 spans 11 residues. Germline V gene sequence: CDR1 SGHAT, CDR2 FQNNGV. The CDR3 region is CASSFRDEQFF. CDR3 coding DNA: TGTGCCAGCAGCTTCAGGGATGAGCAGTTCTTC. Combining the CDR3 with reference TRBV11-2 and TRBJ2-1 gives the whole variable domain EAGVAQSPRYKIIEKRQSVAFWCNPISGHATLYWYQQILGQGPKLLIQFQNNGVVDDSQLPKDRFSAERLKGVDSTLKIQPAKLEDSAVYLCASSFRDEQFFGPGTRLTVL.

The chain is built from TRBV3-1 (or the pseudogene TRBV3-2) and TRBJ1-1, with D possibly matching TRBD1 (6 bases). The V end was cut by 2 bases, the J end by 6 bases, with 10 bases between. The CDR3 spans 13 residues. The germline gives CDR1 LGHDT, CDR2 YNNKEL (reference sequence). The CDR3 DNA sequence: TGTGCCAGCAGCCAATACGCAGGGGCTGAAGCTTTCTTT. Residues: CASSQYAGAEAFF.

The CDR3 sequence is CASSVAGTGGSEAFF. For the CDR3, the DNA is TGTGCCAGCAGCGTTGCCGGGACAGGGGGCTCTGAAGCTTTCTTT. This chain uses TRBV9 with TRBJ1-1, with 12 nucleotides matching TRBD1. Germline values: CDR1 SGDLS, CDR2 YYNGEE. The CDR3 covers 15 residues. V gave up 2 bases and J gave up 6 bases; unmatched junction bases: 5.

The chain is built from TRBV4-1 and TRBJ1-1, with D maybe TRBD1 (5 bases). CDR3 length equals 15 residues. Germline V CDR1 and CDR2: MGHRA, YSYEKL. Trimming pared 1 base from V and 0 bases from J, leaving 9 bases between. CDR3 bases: TGCGCCAGCAGCCAAGTACCGACAGTGAACACTGAAGCTTTCTTT. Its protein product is CASSQVPTVNTEAFF.

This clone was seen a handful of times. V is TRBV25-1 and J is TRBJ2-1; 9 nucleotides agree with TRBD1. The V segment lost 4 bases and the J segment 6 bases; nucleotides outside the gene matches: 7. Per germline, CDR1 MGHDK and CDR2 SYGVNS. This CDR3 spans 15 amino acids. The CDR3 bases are TGTGCCAGCAGTGTAGGGGACAGGGTCGGCAATGAGCAGTTCTTC. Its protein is CASSVGDRVGNEQFF.

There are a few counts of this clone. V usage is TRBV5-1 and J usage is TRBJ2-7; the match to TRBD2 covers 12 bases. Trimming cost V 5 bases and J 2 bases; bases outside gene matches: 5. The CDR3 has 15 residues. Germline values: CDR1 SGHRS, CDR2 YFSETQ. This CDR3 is CASRKTSGGTYEQYF. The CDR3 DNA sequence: TGCGCCAGCAGAAAGACTAGCGGGGGAACCTACGAGCAGTACTTC.

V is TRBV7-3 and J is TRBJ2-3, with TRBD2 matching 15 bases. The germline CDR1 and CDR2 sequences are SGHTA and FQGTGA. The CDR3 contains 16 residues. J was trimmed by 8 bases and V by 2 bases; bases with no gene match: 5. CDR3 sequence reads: CASSLGLAGGLGTQYF. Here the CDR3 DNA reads TGTGCCAGCAGCTTAGGACTAGCGGGGGGGCTGGGTACGCAGTATTTT.

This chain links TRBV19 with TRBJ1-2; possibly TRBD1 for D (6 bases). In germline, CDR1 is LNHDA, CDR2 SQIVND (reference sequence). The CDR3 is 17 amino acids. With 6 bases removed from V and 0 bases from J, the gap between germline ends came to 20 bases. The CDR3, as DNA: TGTGCCAGTAGGATGACCCGGACAGCGGACGCTAACTATGGCTACACCTTC. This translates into CASRMTRTADANYGYTF.

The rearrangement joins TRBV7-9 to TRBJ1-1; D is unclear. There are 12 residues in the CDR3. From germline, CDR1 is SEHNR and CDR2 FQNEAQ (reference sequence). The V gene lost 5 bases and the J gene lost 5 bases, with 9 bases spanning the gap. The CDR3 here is CASSPDLTEAFF. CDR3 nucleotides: TGTGCCAGCAGCCCGGACTTGACTGAAGCTTTCTTT.

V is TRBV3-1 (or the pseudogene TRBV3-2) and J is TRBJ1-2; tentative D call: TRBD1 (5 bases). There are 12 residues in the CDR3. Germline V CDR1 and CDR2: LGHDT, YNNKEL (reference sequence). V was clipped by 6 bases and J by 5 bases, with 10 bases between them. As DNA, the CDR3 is TGTGCCAGCAGTCCCGACAGTTATGGCTACACCTTC. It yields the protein CASSPDSYGYTF.

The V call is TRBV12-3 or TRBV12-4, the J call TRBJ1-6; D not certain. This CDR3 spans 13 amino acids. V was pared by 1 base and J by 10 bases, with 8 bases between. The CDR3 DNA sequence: TGTGCCAGCAGTTTAGTGAGCGGGTCACCCCTCCACTTT. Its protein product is CASSLVSGSPLHF.

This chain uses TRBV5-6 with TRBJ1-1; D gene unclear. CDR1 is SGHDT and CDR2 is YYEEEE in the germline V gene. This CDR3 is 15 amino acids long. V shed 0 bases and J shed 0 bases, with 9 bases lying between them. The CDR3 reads CASSLDGHMNTEAFF. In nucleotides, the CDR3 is TGTGCCAGCAGCTTGGATGGGCACATGAACACTGAAGCTTTCTTT.

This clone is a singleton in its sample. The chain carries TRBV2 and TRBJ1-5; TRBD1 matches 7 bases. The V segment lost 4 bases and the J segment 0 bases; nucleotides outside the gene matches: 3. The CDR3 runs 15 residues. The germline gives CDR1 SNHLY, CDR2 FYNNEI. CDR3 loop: CASSGGTVSNQPQHF. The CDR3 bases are TGTGCCAGCAGTGGAGGGACAGTTAGCAATCAGCCCCAGCATTTT.

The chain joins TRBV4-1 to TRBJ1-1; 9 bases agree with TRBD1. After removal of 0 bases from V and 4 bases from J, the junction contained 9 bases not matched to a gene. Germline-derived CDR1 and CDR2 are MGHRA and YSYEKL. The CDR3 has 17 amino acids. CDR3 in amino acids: CASSQDPYRGLGTEAFF. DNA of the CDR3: TGCGCCAGCAGCCAAGATCCCTACAGGGGGCTGGGCACTGAAGCTTTCTTT.

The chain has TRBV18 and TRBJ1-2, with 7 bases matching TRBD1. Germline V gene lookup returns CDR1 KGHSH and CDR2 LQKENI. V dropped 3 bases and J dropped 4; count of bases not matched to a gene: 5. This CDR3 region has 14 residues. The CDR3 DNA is TGTGCCAGCTCACCCCCGACAGGGTCCTATGGCTACACCTTC. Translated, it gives CASSPPTGSYGYTF.

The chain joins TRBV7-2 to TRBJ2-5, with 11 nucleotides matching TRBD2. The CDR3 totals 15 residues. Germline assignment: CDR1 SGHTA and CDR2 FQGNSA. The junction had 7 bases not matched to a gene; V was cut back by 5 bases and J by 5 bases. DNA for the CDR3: TGTGCCAGCAGCCCTTTTAGCGGGGGGGCGGAGACCCAGTACTTC. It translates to CASSPFSGGAETQYF.

The CDR3 nucleotides read TGTGCCAGCAGCCGGGGACATTCCCTCACCTTC. It is translated as CASSRGHSLTF. This sequence joins TRBV3-1 (or the pseudogene TRBV3-2) and TRBJ1-2, with D possibly being TRBD1 (6 bases). The CDR3 is 11 residues long. V was shortened by 4 bases and J by 13 bases, with 13 bases between the two germline ends. Germline V lookup: CDR1 LGHDT, CDR2 YNNKEL (reference sequence).

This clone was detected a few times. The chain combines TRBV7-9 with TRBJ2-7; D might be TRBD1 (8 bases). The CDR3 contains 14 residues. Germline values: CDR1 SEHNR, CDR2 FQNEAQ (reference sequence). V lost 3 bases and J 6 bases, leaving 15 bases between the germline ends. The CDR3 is CASSFGRTGTEQYF. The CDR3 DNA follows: TGTGCCAGCAGCTTCGGGAGGACAGGGACCGAGCAGTACTTC.

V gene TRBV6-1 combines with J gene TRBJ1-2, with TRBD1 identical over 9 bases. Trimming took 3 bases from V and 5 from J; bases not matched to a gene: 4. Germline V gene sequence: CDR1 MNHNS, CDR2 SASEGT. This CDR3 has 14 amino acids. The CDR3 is CASSDTGGGYGYTF. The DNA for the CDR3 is TGTGCCAGCAGTGATACAGGGGGCGGGTATGGCTACACCTTC.

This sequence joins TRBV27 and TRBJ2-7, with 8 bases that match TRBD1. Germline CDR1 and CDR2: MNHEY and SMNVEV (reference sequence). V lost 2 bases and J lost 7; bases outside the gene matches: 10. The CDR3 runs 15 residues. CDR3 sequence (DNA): TGTGCCAGCAGTTTAAAGAGCCAGGGGGCGCGGGAGCAGTACTTC. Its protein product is CASSLKSQGAREQYF.

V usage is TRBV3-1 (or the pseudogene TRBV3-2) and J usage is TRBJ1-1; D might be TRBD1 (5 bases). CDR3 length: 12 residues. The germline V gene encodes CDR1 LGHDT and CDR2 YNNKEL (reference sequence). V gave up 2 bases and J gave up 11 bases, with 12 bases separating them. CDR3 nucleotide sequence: TGTGCCAGCAGCCAAAGGGGTATTTTTGCTTTCTTT. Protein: CASSQRGIFAFF.